The next 23 T cell receptor beta chains were all read from a single sample in a study of beta chain features in type 1 diabetes. The investigators reverse transcribed all of the isolated RNA, so they sequenced expressed TCRB transcripts. Clones were read by immunoSEQ multiplex PCR, and TCRdb kept only the in-frame ones, dropping some. The sample shows a few hundred thousand clones, 30% of them seen only once. The sample was naive CD4+ T cells from blood. The receptors stem from a man in his late teens or twenties in good health.

The chain joins TRBV30 to TRBJ2-1; D remains unclear. Germline V CDR1 and CDR2: GTSNPN, SVGIG (reference sequence). The CDR3 covers 8 residues. The CDR3 nucleotides read TGTTGCGCGAATGAGCAGTTCTTC. Translated: CCANEQFF.

The V gene is TRBV7-2, the J gene TRBJ2-7; 7 nucleotides line up with TRBD2. The V and J ends lost 6 bases and 0 bases, in that order; junction bases with no gene match: 5. Germline CDR1 and CDR2: SGHTA and FQGNSA. The CDR3 totals 14 residues. In DNA, the CDR3 is TGTGCCAGCAGAGCTAGCGGCGTCTCCTACGAGCAGTACTTC. Its translation is CASRASGVSYEQYF.

The CDR3 reads CAWGTGTGRNIQYF. In DNA, the CDR3 is TGTGCCTGGGGTACCGGGACAGGGAGAAACATTCAGTACTTC. This chain uses TRBV30 with TRBJ2-4; 9 nucleotides line up with TRBD1. The CDR3 runs to 14 residues. With V trimmed by 5 bases and J by 6 bases, 8 bases remained unmatched. Germline lookup yields CDR1 GTSNPN and CDR2 SVGIG (reference sequence).

This clone was seen more than once but under ten times. This chain connects TRBV30 to TRBJ1-5, with D unresolved. The germline CDR1 and CDR2 sequences are GTSNPN and SVGIG (reference sequence). V gave up 2 bases and J gave up 0 bases, with 8 bases separating them. The CDR3 extends over 14 amino acids. The CDR3 loop is CAWSQSVSNQPQHF. The CDR3 nucleotides are TGTGCCTGGAGTCAAAGCGTTAGCAATCAGCCCCAGCATTTT.

In its sample, this clone was seen a few times. The rearrangement uses TRBV4-2 and TRBJ2-7, with 7 positions matching TRBD2. This CDR3 is built from 15 residues. Trimming cost V 4 bases and J 0 bases; bases outside gene matches: 6. CDR1 is LGHNA and CDR2 is YNFKEQ in the germline V gene. The CDR3 loop is CASSPAGRSSYEQYF. The CDR3 nucleotides read TGTGCCAGCAGCCCAGCGGGGAGGAGCTCCTACGAGCAGTACTTC.

The chain has TRBV30 and TRBJ2-7, with TRBD2 matching 11 bases. Germline CDR1 is GTSNPN and CDR2 is SVGIG (reference sequence). Trimming took 2 bases from V and 4 from J; bases not matched to a gene: 7. The CDR3 totals 15 residues. This chain's CDR3 is CAWSTPGTSGYEQYF. The CDR3 DNA reads as TGTGCCTGGAGTACCCCCGGGACTAGCGGTTACGAGCAGTACTTC.

This clone was observed a handful of times. The gene calls are TRBV6-6 and TRBJ1-4, with D hard to call. The CDR3 length is 14 residues. Trimming removed 7 bases at V and 8 bases at J, with 17 bases between. Germline V gene lookup returns CDR1 MNHNY and CDR2 SVGAGI (reference sequence). The CDR3 DNA reads TGTGCCAGCACAGGACGGCAGACCGGGGAAAAACTGTTTTTT. Translated: CASTGRQTGEKLFF.

The V and J genes are TRBV27 and TRBJ1-1, with unresolved D. The V end was cut by 6 bases, the J end by 3 bases, with 14 bases between. Germline V gene data show CDR1 as MNHEY and CDR2 as SMNVEV (reference sequence). The CDR3 runs 14 residues. CDR3 region: CASSPRVWDTEAFF. The CDR3 nucleotides read TGTGCCAGCAGCCCTAGGGTGTGGGACACTGAAGCTTTCTTT.

V is TRBV29-1 and J is TRBJ2-7, with 7 bases fitting TRBD1. J lost 1 base, V lost 2 bases, and 2 bases had no gene match. From germline, CDR1 is SQVTM and CDR2 ANQGSEA. This CDR3 is built from 13 residues. CDR3 DNA: TGCAGCGTTGAATCGGACAGGTCCTACGAGCAGTACTTC. This sequence encodes CSVESDRSYEQYF.

The genes are TRBV25-1 and TRBJ2-5; D unclear. This CDR3 spans 13 amino acids. CDR1 and CDR2 from the germline V gene are MGHDK and SYGVNS. The ends were cut back, 5 bases at V and 0 bases at J, with 7 bases in the middle. This CDR3 is CASSFRDQETQYF. The CDR3 coding sequence is TGTGCCAGCAGTTTTAGGGACCAAGAGACCCAGTACTTC.

This chain links TRBV7-9 with TRBJ1-2; D unclear. Trimming shortened V by 5 bases and J by 7 bases, and 17 bases separated the two germline ends. Germline lookup yields CDR1 SEHNR and CDR2 FQNEAQ (reference sequence). The CDR3 is 14 amino acids. The CDR3 loop is CASSPDPRTAGYTF. In nucleotides, the CDR3 is TGTGCCAGCAGCCCCGACCCCCGAACAGCTGGCTACACCTTC.

This rearrangement joins TRBV30 to TRBJ2-7; unclear D gene. The germline gives CDR1 GTSNPN, CDR2 SVGIG (reference sequence). The V end lost 4 bases, the J end lost 4 bases, and 20 bases lay between the germline ends. The CDR3 covers 15 residues. DNA of the CDR3: TGTGCCTGGACCTCCGGCGCTCCCGCACGTTACGAGCAGTACTTC. Translation: CAWTSGAPARYEQYF.

The V and J genes are TRBV28 and TRBJ1-4, with D maybe TRBD1 (6 bases). Germline-derived CDR1 and CDR2 are MDHEN and SYDVKM. Trimming removed 6 bases at V and 7 bases at J, with 12 bases between. The CDR3 extends over 13 amino acids. CDR3 loop: CASSPLQGEKLFF. The DNA of the CDR3 is TGTGCCAGCAGCCCCCTACAGGGTGAAAAACTGTTTTTT.

The chain is built from TRBV7-9 and TRBJ1-2; D is uncertain. The V and J ends lost 2 bases and 3 bases respectively, with 7 bases between them. The CDR3 contains 13 residues. Germline assignment: CDR1 SEHNR and CDR2 FQNEAQ (reference sequence). The CDR3 spells CASSLIGYYGYTF. CDR3 in DNA: TGTGCCAGCAGCTTAATAGGGTACTATGGCTACACCTTC.

The rearrangement joins TRBV7-2 to TRBJ1-5; no clear D. The CDR3 has 12 residues. Germline values: CDR1 SGHTA, CDR2 FQGNSA. Deletions cut 8 bases from V and 6 bases from J, with 11 bases between. The CDR3 coding sequence is TGTGCCAGCGGAACCCCGGTTCAGCCCCAGCATTTT. Its translation is CASGTPVQPQHF. Full variable domain (missing parts from reference TRBV7-2 and TRBJ1-5): GAGVSQSPSNKVTEKGKDVELRCDPISGHTALYWYRQSLGQGLEFLIYFQGNSAPDKSGLPSDRFSAERTGGSVSTLTIQRTQQEDSAVYLCASGTPVQPQHFGDGTRLSIL.

The chain employs TRBV4-1 and TRBJ2-5; 11 bases fit TRBD1. The end of the DNA aligns better with TRBJ2-7, so the J call may be wrong. The CDR3 runs 15 residues. The V gene's germline CDR1 is MGHRA and CDR2 YSYEKL. The DNA of the CDR3 is TGCGCCAGCAGCGTAACCGGGACAGGGGGCTACGAGCAGTACTTC. Protein product: CASSVTGTGGYEQYF.

The chain couples TRBV2 to TRBJ2-7, with 7 bases aligning to TRBD1. CDR3 length equals 14 residues. After removal of 4 bases from V and 1 base from J, the junction contained 4 bases not matched to a gene. From germline, CDR1 is SNHLY and CDR2 FYNNEI. The CDR3, as DNA: TGTGCCAGCAGTGCCGCCAGGGGGTCCTACGAGCAGTACTTC. Translating gives CASSAARGSYEQYF.

This clone was seen a handful of times. The V gene is TRBV7-2, the J gene TRBJ2-3; D not certain. Trimming pared 2 bases from V and 8 bases from J, leaving 5 bases between. Germline V CDR1 and CDR2: SGHTA, FQGNSA. The CDR3 is 11 amino acids. CDR3 nucleotides: TGTGCCAGCAGCTTAAGGGCTACGCAGTATTTT. This encodes CASSLRATQYF. The variable domain in full, completed from reference TRBV7-2 and TRBJ2-3, reads GAGVSQSPSNKVTEKGKDVELRCDPISGHTALYWYRQSLGQGLEFLIYFQGNSAPDKSGLPSDRFSAERTGGSVSTLTIQRTQQEDSAVYLCASSLRATQYFGPGTRLTVL.

The gene calls are TRBV4-1 and TRBJ2-3; possible D gene TRBD1, 6 bases. There are 14 residues in the CDR3. Germline CDR1 is MGHRA and CDR2 is YSYEKL. Trimming shortened V by 3 bases and J by 5 bases, and 12 bases separated the two germline ends. The CDR3 bases are TGCGCCAGCAGCCACGGACAAGGGGGAGATACGCAGTATTTT. Residues: CASSHGQGGDTQYF.

The chain is built from TRBV7-9 and TRBJ1-5; D remains unclear. This CDR3 spans 13 amino acids. CDR1 SEHNR and CDR2 FQNEAQ come from the germline V gene (reference sequence). Trimming took off 1 base at V and 5 bases at J, with 6 bases between the two ends. In DNA, the CDR3 is TGTGCCAGCAGCTTAGACAGCTATCAGCCCCAGCATTTT. This translates into CASSLDSYQPQHF.

This chain joins TRBV28 and TRBJ2-7, with D perhaps being TRBD1 or TRBD2 (5 bases each). V was clipped by 7 bases and J by 4 bases, with 11 bases between them. CDR1 is MDHEN, CDR2 SYDVKM, per germline. This CDR3 is 12 amino acids long. CDR3 bases: TGTGCCAGCACTGGGGGAAAGTACGAGCAGTACTTC. Translation: CASTGGKYEQYF.

This clone occurred a few times. The V and J genes are TRBV9 and TRBJ2-3, with 9 bases aligning to TRBD2. The CDR3 spans 15 residues. Germline CDR1 reads SGDLS; CDR2 reads YYNGEE. J was trimmed by 1 base and V by 4 bases; bases with no gene match: 4. DNA of the CDR3: TGTGCCAGCAGCCCCCGGACTAGCGGCACAGATACGCAGTATTTT. It is translated as CASSPRTSGTDTQYF.

This clone occurred a few times. The rearrangement uses TRBV30 and TRBJ2-6, with D tentatively TRBD2 (5 bases). CDR3 length: 15 residues. V dropped 7 bases and J dropped 1 base, with 14 bases sitting between them. CDR1 GTSNPN and CDR2 SVGIG come from the germline V gene (reference sequence). Here the CDR3 DNA reads TGTGCCTCGGGATGGGGTACTTCTGGGGCCAACGTCCTGACTTTC. It specifies CASGWGTSGANVLTF.